What follows are 24 T cell receptor beta chains derived from one specimen sequenced in a study of cytomegalovirus exposure and HLA in healthy donors. PCR employed 60 Vbeta and 13 Jbeta primers. Produced via immunoSEQ multiplex PCR; TCRdb's table is partial and in-frame only. In the table there are 100,000 to 150,000 clones, 81% of which are singletons. Sequenced material: PBMCs. These receptors all come from a man aged 18 to 30 in good health and CMV-seronegative.

This clone has more than one count but fewer than ten. This chain's CDR3 is CAISEGETGELFF. CDR3 in DNA: TGTGCCATCAGTGAAGGGGAAACCGGGGAGCTGTTTTTT. The V gene is TRBV10-3, the J gene TRBJ2-2; D might be TRBD1 (5 bases). The V end lost 3 bases, the J end lost 5 bases, and 7 bases lay between the germline ends. Germline values: CDR1 ENHRY, CDR2 SYGVKD. The length of the CDR3 is 13 residues.

A note on this clone: The same CDR3 is also encoded by other DNA sequences in this sample. The V and J genes are TRBV6-1 and TRBJ1-2; possibly TRBD1 for D (6 bases). The length of the CDR3 is 15 residues. The germline V and J ends were trimmed by 0 bases and 5 bases, with 13 bases remaining between them. Germline CDR1 reads MNHNS; CDR2 reads SASEGT. For the CDR3, the DNA is TGTGCCAGCAGTGAAGCGCTGGGGGCTTCTTATGGCTACACCTTC. It yields the protein CASSEALGASYGYTF.

The chain carries TRBV7-9 and TRBJ1-2; a possible D gene is TRBD1 (5 bases). This CDR3 contains 14 residues. The germline V gene encodes CDR1 SEHNR and CDR2 FQNEAQ (reference sequence). V lost 3 bases and J lost 8, with 16 bases in between. The CDR3 here is CASSFLTDTSGYTF. Here the CDR3 DNA reads TGTGCCAGCAGCTTTTTGACAGACACCTCCGGCTACACCTTC.

The chain combines TRBV5-4 with TRBJ2-3; 8 bases are a match to TRBD2. The CDR3 covers 16 residues. Germline V gene sequence: CDR1 SGHNT, CDR2 YYREEE (reference sequence). V lost 2 bases and J lost 1; bases outside the gene matches: 6. CDR3 in DNA: TGTGCCAGCAGCTTCGAGCGGGGGCCCGGCACAGATACGCAGTATTTT. It is translated as CASSFERGPGTDTQYF.

The chain employs TRBV25-1 and TRBJ2-2, with TRBD2 identical over 8 bases. V shed 7 bases, J shed 0 bases, and the junction held 1 base outside the gene matches. The germline CDR1 and CDR2 sequences are MGHDK and SYGVNS. The CDR3 is 14 amino acids. For the CDR3, the DNA is TGTGCCAGCATGGGACTAGCGAACACCGGGGAGCTGTTTTTT. It translates to CASMGLANTGELFF.

This clone was observed once. This chain links TRBV28 with TRBJ2-3; TRBD2 matches at 7 bases. Unmatched junction bases numbered 10, after V lost 4 bases and J lost 6 bases. The length of the CDR3 is 15 residues. Germline V CDR1 and CDR2: MDHEN, SYDVKM. The DNA for the CDR3 is TGTGCCAGCAGTTATGGGGGGGACGCCTTGGATACGCAGTATTTT. Its translation is CASSYGGDALDTQYF.

This clone was found once. The genes are TRBV11-3 and TRBJ2-7; D perhaps matches TRBD1 (6 bases). The CDR3 length is 14 residues. The germline CDR1 and CDR2 sequences are SGHNT and YENEEA. V dropped 5 bases and J dropped 2 bases, with 13 bases sitting between them. CDR3 nucleotides: TGTGCCAGCAGCCCGAGGGACACCCCCTACGAGCAGTACTTC. It yields the protein CASSPRDTPYEQYF.

This CDR3 is CASSAQDSPSGANVLTF. As DNA, the CDR3 is TGTGCCAGCAGCGCCCAGGACTCACCCTCTGGGGCCAACGTCCTGACTTTC. The V call is TRBV9, the J call TRBJ2-6, with D perhaps TRBD2 (5 bases). Germline V gene lookup returns CDR1 SGDLS and CDR2 YYNGEE. CDR3 length equals 17 residues. Trimming removed 3 bases from V and 0 bases from J, with 13 bases in between.

The V gene is TRBV9, the J gene TRBJ2-2; D unclear. The CDR3 loop spans 17 amino acids. CDR1 is SGDLS and CDR2 is YYNGEE in the germline V gene. The V gene lost 4 bases and the J gene lost 1 base, with 17 bases spanning the gap. CDR3 in DNA: TGTGCCAGCAGCTCACCCCTAACAACAGTGAACACCGGGGAGCTGTTTTTT. Translating it yields CASSSPLTTVNTGELFF.

This chain connects TRBV19 to TRBJ2-7, with a weak D call TRBD2 (6 bases). CDR1 LNHDA and CDR2 SQIVND come from the germline V gene (reference sequence). The CDR3 is made up of 15 amino acids. V lost 3 bases and J 5 bases, leaving 17 bases between the germline ends. The CDR3 DNA follows: TGTGCCAGTAGTATGAGGGTCGCTAGCGCCCACGAGCAGTACTTC. It specifies CASSMRVASAHEQYF.

The rearrangement uses TRBV5-1 and TRBJ2-2, with D possibly matching TRBD2 (6 bases). CDR1 is SGHRS and CDR2 is YFSETQ in the germline V gene. The CDR3 contains 13 residues. V was trimmed by 1 base and J by 6 bases, leaving 7 bases between them. This CDR3 is CASSLTGAGELFF. For the CDR3, the DNA is TGCGCCAGCAGCTTGACGGGGGCCGGGGAGCTGTTTTTT.

The sample holds a few counts of this clone. This sequence joins TRBV2 and TRBJ1-1; no clear D gene. The CDR3 runs to 13 residues. Germline-derived CDR1 and CDR2 are SNHLY and FYNNEI. V gave up 8 bases and J gave up 5 bases, with 15 bases separating them. The CDR3 DNA sequence: TGTGCCAGCCTTCCCAGCCCGGGAACTGAAGCTTTCTTT. This gives the protein CASLPSPGTEAFF. The full variable domain, in which reference TRBV2 and TRBJ1-1 provide the parts outside the CDR3, is EPEVTQTPSHQVTQMGQEVILRCVPISNHLYFYWYRQILGQKVEFLVSFYNNEISEKSEIFDDQFSVERPDGSNFTLKIRSTKLEDSAMYFCASLPSPGTEAFFGQGTRLTVV.

The V and J genes are TRBV4-3 and TRBJ1-3; 8 bases agree with TRBD1. This CDR3 spans 15 amino acids. Trimming removed 2 bases from V and 4 bases from J; junction bases left unmatched: 4. Germline V gene lookup returns CDR1 LGHNA and CDR2 YSLEER. The CDR3 is CASSQQGAYGNTIYF. In DNA form, the CDR3 reads TGCGCCAGCAGCCAACAGGGGGCTTACGGAAACACCATATATTTT.

V usage is TRBV11-2 and J usage is TRBJ2-7; 10 nucleotides align to TRBD2. CDR3 length: 15 amino acids. Per the germline V gene, CDR1 is SGHAT and CDR2 is FQNNGV. With 1 base clipped from V and 3 bases from J, the junction kept 3 bases outside the gene matches. The CDR3 loop reads CASSLGVAGGYEQYF. The CDR3 DNA is TGTGCCAGCAGCTTAGGGGTAGCGGGGGGCTACGAGCAGTACTTC. Supplemented by reference TRBV11-2 and TRBJ2-7, the full variable domain reads EAGVAQSPRYKIIEKRQSVAFWCNPISGHATLYWYQQILGQGPKLLIQFQNNGVVDDSQLPKDRFSAERLKGVDSTLKIQPAKLEDSAVYLCASSLGVAGGYEQYFGPGTRLTVT.

CDR3 sequence reads: CASSVYRDYPQFF. In DNA, the CDR3 is TGTGCCAGCAGTGTTTACCGGGACTACCCCCAGTTCTTC. The genes are TRBV6-1 and TRBJ2-1; 7 nucleotides match TRBD2. The CDR3 is 13 amino acids. V lost 4 bases to trimming and J lost 13 bases; unmatched junction nucleotides: 10. Germline assignment: CDR1 MNHNS and CDR2 SASEGT.

The chain employs TRBV7-2 and TRBJ2-7; TRBD1 aligns across 9 bases. This CDR3 spans 17 amino acids. CDR1 is SGHTA and CDR2 is FQGNSA in the germline V gene. After removal of 8 bases from V and 1 base from J, the junction contained 15 bases not matched to a gene. CDR3 sequence (DNA): TGTGCCAGCGGCTCAGTTTCCGGGACAGGGTTTTCCTACGAGCAGTACTTC. This codes for CASGSVSGTGFSYEQYF.

This chain joins TRBV4-1 and TRBJ1-1; 7 bases map to TRBD1. The CDR3 spans 16 residues. Germline-derived CDR1 and CDR2 are MGHRA and YSYEKL. The V and J ends lost 1 base and 5 bases, in that order; junction bases with no gene match: 10. CDR3 protein: CASSQVPGRGRTEAFF. The CDR3 DNA is TGCGCCAGCAGCCAAGTCCCGGGCAGGGGGAGGACTGAAGCTTTCTTT.

This clone was detected only a few times. The chain has TRBV6-6 and TRBJ1-5, with D tentatively TRBD1 (5 bases). The germline V and J ends were trimmed by 0 bases and 4 bases, with 13 bases remaining between them. Looked up from germline, CDR1 is MNHNY and CDR2 is SVGAGI (reference sequence). The CDR3 spans 16 residues. The CDR3 bases are TGTGCCAGCAGTTACTCGAAAGGGGCTCGGAATCAGCCCCAGCATTTT. Translated, it gives CASSYSKGARNQPQHF.

This chain joins TRBV28 and TRBJ1-5; TRBD1 is a possible D gene (6 bases). The CDR3 runs 13 residues. CDR1 is MDHEN and CDR2 is SYDVKM in the germline V gene. V was trimmed by 7 bases and J by 9 bases, leaving 16 bases between them. This chain's CDR3 is CASTKQGTRPQHF. CDR3 sequence (DNA): TGTGCCAGCACCAAACAGGGCACAAGGCCCCAGCATTTT.

The CDR3 region is CASSLTRTSGGETQYF. Here the CDR3 DNA reads TGTGCCAGCAGCTTAACAAGGACTAGCGGGGGCGAGACCCAGTACTTC. This chain connects TRBV11-2 to TRBJ2-5; the match to TRBD2 covers 13 bases. V lost 2 bases, J lost 5 bases, and 5 bases stayed unmatched. Germline assignment: CDR1 SGHAT and CDR2 FQNNGV. The CDR3 spans 16 residues.

The chain employs TRBV6-1 and TRBJ1-4; 7 positions match TRBD1. The germline CDR1 and CDR2 sequences are MNHNS and SASEGT. Losses at the gene ends were 7 bases for V and 7 bases for J; bases not matched to a gene: 9. The CDR3 extends over 14 amino acids. The DNA of the CDR3 is TGTGCCAGCAACCGCAGGGGGAGAGGTGAAAAACTGTTTTTT. It is translated as CASNRRGRGEKLFF.

The chain recombines TRBV7-2 with TRBJ1-1; 7 bases are a match to TRBD1. This CDR3 region has 14 residues. V trimming: 5 bases; J trimming: 4 bases; junction bases outside the gene matches: 7. Germline V lookup: CDR1 SGHTA, CDR2 FQGNSA. DNA for the CDR3: TGTGCCAGCAGCCGGACAGGACGGACCACTGAAGCTTTCTTT. It is translated as CASSRTGRTTEAFF.

J is TRBJ2-3 and V is TRBV5-4; a possible D gene is TRBD1 (6 bases). The CDR3 runs 14 residues. Germline V gene lookup returns CDR1 SGHNT and CDR2 YYREEE (reference sequence). V was trimmed by 4 bases and J by 1 base, leaving 10 bases between them. CDR3 bases: TGTGCCAGCAGCCTGCGACAGGGCACAGATACGCAGTATTTT. Translated, it gives CASSLRQGTDTQYF.

In DNA, the CDR3 is TGTGCCAGCAGCTTCTCGGGAAGCACAGATACGCAGTATTTT. Translating it yields CASSFSGSTDTQYF. J is TRBJ2-3 and V is TRBV7-8; tentative D call: TRBD2 (5 bases). The CDR3 sequence is 14 residues long. Germline-derived CDR1 and CDR2 are SGHVS and FQNEAQ. V was cut by 3 bases and J by 0 bases, with 7 bases left in between.